This TCR beta chain originates from a study of blood T cell repertoires in COVID-19. For the study at large: PBMCs, B-cell-depleted T cells, or T cells were the source of the cDNA or gDNA that made up the material.

Per the study methods: It was from reference gene primer amplification that nucleated cell counts were estimated. Clones were sequenced by immunoSEQ multiplex PCR, and TCRdb holds only the in-frame ones, with some missing. That table supplies the V and J calls and clone size; D and trimming were determined from the DNA. The table records approximately 530,000 clones, 85% to 90% of them present only once. The CDR3 length is 14 residues. Germline values: CDR1 LNHDA, CDR2 SQIVND (reference sequence). The V and J ends lost 6 bases and 6 bases, in that order; junction bases with no gene match: 8. Input material: peripheral blood. The chain employs TRBV19 and TRBJ2-1, with TRBD1 matching 7 bases. The TCR was taken from a woman aged 50 to 65 with COVID-19, enrolled during active disease. DNA for the CDR3: TGTGCCAGTAGCACGACAGGGTCCCTCAATGAGCAGTTCTTC. Encoded protein: CASSTTGSLNEQFF.